Reported below is one T cell receptor beta chain. The record originates from a study of blood T cell repertoires in COVID-19. About the study: PBMCs, B-cell-depleted T cells, or T cells were the source of the cDNA or gDNA that made up the material.

This CDR3 spans 14 amino acids. Trimming removed 4 bases from V and 6 bases from J, with 14 bases in between. Germline lookup yields CDR1 SGDLS and CDR2 YYNGEE. Authors' analysis steps: It was from reference gene primer amplification that nucleated cell counts were estimated. The table came from immunoSEQ multiplex PCR; TCRdb's copy has only in-frame clones and leaves some out. The V and J calls and clone size were taken over from that table, and D and trimming were inferred from the DNA. Counted here are a few hundred thousand clones, over 80% occurring once; the ten biggest clones make up 4.1%. This receptor was obtained from a woman aged 45-65 years with active or convalescent COVID-19. Material for sequencing was peripheral blood. The chain carries TRBV9 and TRBJ1-5, with D tentatively TRBD1 (5 bases). CDR3 amino acids: CASSNWGGTQPQHF. The CDR3 coding sequence is TGTGCCAGCAGCAACTGGGGGGGTACTCAGCCCCAGCATTTT.